The rows below give T cell receptor beta chains drawn from one sample of a study of response to subunit inactivated influenza vaccine. MiXCR, applied by TCRdb to the RT-PCR reads, yields one record per CDR3 protein. Of approximately 700,000 distinct CDR3 sequences in the sample, approximately 14% are singletons; the top ten hold 5.5% to 8%. The sequences come from PBMCs from blood, collected around 15 days before vaccination. Receptor source: a man aged 50 or older who received an inactivated influenza vaccine. Both conserved end residues are part of each CDR3. A D gene is named only where the DNA matches it firmly. Only part of the rows carry a size: once, few, many, or a class if the clone is expanded.

D,V,J,size,CDR3,DNA
TRBD2,TRBV7-2,TRBJ2-5,-,CASSTTSGMLETQYF,TGTGCCAGCAGCACCACTAGCGGGATGTTGGAGACCCAGTACTTC
TRBD1,TRBV4-1,TRBJ1-4,few,CASSLQGATEKLFF,TGCGCCAGCAGCCTACAGGGGGCCACTGAAAAACTGTTTTTT
TRBD1,TRBV15,TRBJ2-7,-,CATSREVTGTGSHEQYF,TGTGCCACCAGCAGAGAAGTTACCGGGACAGGGTCACACGAGCAGTACTTC
TRBD2,TRBV15,TRBJ2-3,-,CATSRNRGLRGDTQYF,TGTGCCACCAGCAGAAATCGCGGCCTGCGGGGGGATACGCAGTATTTT
-,TRBV29-1,TRBJ2-7,few,CSVGSGVSEQYF,TGCAGCGTTGGGTCGGGGGTTAGCGAGCAGTACTTC
TRBD1,TRBV28,TRBJ2-7,-,CASSRTGGRNEQYF,TGTGCCAGCAGCAGGACAGGGGGTAGGAACGAGCAGTACTTC
-,TRBV20-1,TRBJ1-1,few,CRGSRFPRGLEAFF,TGCAGAGGATCTCGCTTTCCTAGGGGACTAGAAGCTTTCTTT
TRBD1,TRBV14,TRBJ2-7,-,CASSQPRGDRLYEQYF,TGTGCCAGCAGCCAACCGAGAGGGGACAGGCTCTACGAGCAGTACTTC
-,TRBV19,TRBJ2-2,-,CASRFTTVNTGELFF,TGTGCCAGTAGATTCACGACGGTGAACACCGGGGAGCTGTTTTTT
-,TRBV4-3,TRBJ2-7,-,CASSQVGKGNEQYF,TGCGCCAGCAGCCAAGTCGGAAAAGGGAACGAGCAGTACTTC
-,TRBV12-3/TRBV12-4,TRBJ1-6,-,CASSSGWIFYNSPLHF,TGTGCCAGCAGTTCCGGGTGGATTTTCTATAATTCACCCCTCCACTTT
-,TRBV11-2,TRBJ2-1,few,CASSALEGQFF,TGTGCCAGCAGCGCTCTAGAAGGGCAGTTCTTC
-,TRBV4-3,TRBJ2-7,-,CASSQGGLGEQYF,TGCGCCAGCAGCCAAGGGGGACTGGGCGAGCAGTACTTC
-,TRBV30,TRBJ1-1,-,CAWSSGRFEAFF,TGTGCCTGGAGTTCCGGGAGATTTGAAGCTTTCTTT
TRBD2,TRBV6-2/TRBV6-3,TRBJ2-7,few,CASSYSLLAGPYEQYF,TGTGCCAGCAGTTACTCTCTCCTAGCGGGCCCCTACGAGCAGTACTTC